This record covers a single TCR beta chain. Tagging with unique molecular identifiers was applied to individual cDNA molecules. In TCRdb, the 5' RACE reads were re-called with MiXCR into one record per CDR3 protein. The sample holds about 60,000 distinct CDR3 sequences, 8.9% seen once. The data were obtained in a study of early T cells in non-severe SARS-CoV-2 infection. Study-level background: The sequenced material was bulk RNA from unsorted whole blood, and its chains were unpaired.

The CDR3 spans 16 residues. With V trimmed by 6 bases and J by 6 bases, 11 bases remained unmatched. Germline V gives CDR1 SQVTM, CDR2 ANQGSEA. V is TRBV29-1 and J is TRBJ2-2, with 12 bases fitting TRBD2. The sample comprised whole blood. The receptor comes from an adult who was a healthcare worker with PCR-confirmed SARS-CoV-2 infection or an uninfected control (not recorded which). The CDR3 sequence is CSVLLTSGSKAGELFF. The CDR3 DNA is TGCAGCGTCCTACTGACTAGCGGGAGTAAAGCCGGGGAGCTGTTTTTT.